Below, one TCR beta chain is given with its context. Measured with immunoSEQ multiplex PCR; TCRdb has only the in-frame clones, and not every one. Of around 97,000 clones in the sample, approximately 87% were seen once. The CDR3 has 15 residues. Germline CDR1 MNHEY, CDR2 SMNVEV (reference sequence). J was trimmed by 5 bases and V by 5 bases; bases with no gene match: 9. The data stem from a study of blood T cell repertoires in COVID-19. This sequence was found in a human donor in a cohort sampled during active COVID-19. The V gene is TRBV27, the J gene TRBJ1-1, with 9 bases identical to TRBD1. The sequencing sample was made of peripheral blood. As DNA, the CDR3 is TGTGCCAGCAGTAAAAAACAGGGGGCGATTACTGAAGCTTTCTTT. It encodes CASSKKQGAITEAFF.